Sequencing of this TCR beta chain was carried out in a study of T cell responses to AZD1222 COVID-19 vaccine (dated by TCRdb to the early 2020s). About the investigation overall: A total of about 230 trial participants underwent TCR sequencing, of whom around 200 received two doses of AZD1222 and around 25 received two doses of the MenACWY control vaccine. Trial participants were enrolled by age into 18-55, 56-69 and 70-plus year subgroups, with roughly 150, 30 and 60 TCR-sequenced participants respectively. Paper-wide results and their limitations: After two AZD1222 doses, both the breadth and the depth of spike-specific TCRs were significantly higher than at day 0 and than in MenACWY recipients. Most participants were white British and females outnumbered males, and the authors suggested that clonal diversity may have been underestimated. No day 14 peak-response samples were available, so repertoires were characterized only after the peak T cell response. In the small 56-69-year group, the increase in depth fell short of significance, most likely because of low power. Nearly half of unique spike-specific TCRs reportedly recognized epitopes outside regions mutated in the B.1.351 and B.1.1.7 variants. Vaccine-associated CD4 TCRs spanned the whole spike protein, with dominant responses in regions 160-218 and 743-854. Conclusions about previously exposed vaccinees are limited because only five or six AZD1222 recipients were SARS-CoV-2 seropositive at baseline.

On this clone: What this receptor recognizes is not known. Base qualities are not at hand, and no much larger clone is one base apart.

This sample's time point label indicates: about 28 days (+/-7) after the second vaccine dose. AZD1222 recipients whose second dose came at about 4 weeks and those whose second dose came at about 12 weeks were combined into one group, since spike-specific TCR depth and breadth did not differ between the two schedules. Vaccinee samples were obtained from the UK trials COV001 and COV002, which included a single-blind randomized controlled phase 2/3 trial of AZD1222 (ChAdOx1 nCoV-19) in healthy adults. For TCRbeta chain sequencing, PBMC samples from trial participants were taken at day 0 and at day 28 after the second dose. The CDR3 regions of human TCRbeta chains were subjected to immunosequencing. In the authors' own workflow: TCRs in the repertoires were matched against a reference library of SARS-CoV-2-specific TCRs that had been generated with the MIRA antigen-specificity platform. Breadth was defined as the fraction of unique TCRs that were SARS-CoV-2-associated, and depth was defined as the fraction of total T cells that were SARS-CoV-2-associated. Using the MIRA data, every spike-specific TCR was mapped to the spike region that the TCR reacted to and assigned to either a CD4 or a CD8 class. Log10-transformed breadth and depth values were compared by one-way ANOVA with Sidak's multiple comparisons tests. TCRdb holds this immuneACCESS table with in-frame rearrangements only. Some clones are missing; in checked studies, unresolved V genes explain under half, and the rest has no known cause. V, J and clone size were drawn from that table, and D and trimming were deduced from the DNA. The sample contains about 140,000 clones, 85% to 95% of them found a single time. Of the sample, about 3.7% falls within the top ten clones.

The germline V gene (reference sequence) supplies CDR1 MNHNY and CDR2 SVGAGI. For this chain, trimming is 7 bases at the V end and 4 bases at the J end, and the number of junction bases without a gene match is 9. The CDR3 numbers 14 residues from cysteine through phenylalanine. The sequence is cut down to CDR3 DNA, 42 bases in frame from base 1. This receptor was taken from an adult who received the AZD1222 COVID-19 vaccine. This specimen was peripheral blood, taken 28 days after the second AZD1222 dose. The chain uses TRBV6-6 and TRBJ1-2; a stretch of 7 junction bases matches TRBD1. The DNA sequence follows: TGTGCCAGCAAATTGTCGACAGGGTCCTATGGCTACACCTTC. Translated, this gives CASKLSTGSYGYTF.